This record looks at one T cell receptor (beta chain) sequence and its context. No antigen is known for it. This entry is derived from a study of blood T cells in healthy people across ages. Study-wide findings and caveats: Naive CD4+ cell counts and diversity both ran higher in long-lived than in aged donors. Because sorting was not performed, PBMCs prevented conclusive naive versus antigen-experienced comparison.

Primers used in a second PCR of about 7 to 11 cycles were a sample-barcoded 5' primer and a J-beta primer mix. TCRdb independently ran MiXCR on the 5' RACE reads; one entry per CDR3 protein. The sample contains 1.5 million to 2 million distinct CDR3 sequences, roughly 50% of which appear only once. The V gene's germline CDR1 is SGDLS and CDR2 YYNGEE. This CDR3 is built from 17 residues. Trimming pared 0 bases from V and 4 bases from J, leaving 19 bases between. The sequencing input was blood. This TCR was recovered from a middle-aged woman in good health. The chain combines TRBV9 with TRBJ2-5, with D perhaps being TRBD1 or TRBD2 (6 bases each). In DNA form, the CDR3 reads TGTGCCAGCAGCGTAGGTTCGTCATGGGGGGCAAGAGAGACCCAGTACTTC. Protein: CASSVGSSWGARETQYF.